What follows describes a single T cell receptor beta chain. As yet, its antigen is unknown. The source of the sample is a study of cytomegalovirus exposure and HLA in healthy donors. V dropped 2 bases and J dropped 0; count of bases not matched to a gene: 4. CDR1 MNHEY and CDR2 SMNVEV come from the germline V gene (reference sequence). The CDR3 covers 16 residues. Whole-study findings and limits: For most TCR sequences rarity was the rule, although some public TCRs occurred in many donors. Investigators reported 164 TCR beta chains as tied to cytomegalovirus.

Method: immunoSEQ multiplex PCR; TCRdb's copy keeps in-frame clones and lacks some. The sample yields more than 300,000 clones, just over 85% seen once. The TCR sequence derives from a woman under 30 in good health and CMV-seronegative. Sequenced sample: PBMCs. V and J are TRBV27 and TRBJ2-3; 8 bases map to TRBD2. CDR3: CASSLIASGSTDTQYF. The CDR3 region has the DNA TGTGCCAGCAGTTTAATAGCTAGCGGGAGCACAGATACGCAGTATTTT.